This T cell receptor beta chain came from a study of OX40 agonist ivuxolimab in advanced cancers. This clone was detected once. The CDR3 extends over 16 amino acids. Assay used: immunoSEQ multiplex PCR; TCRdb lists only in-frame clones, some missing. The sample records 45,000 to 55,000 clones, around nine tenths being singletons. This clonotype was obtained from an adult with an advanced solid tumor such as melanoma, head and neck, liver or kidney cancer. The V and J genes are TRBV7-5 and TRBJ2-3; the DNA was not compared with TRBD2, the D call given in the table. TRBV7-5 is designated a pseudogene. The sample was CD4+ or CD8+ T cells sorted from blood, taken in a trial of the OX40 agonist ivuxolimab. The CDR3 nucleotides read TGTGCCAGCAGCTCGGGACTAGCGGGAGTTGCAGATACGCAGTATTTT. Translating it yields CASSSGLAGVADTQYF.